The 17 T cell receptor beta chains below come from one sample, sequenced in a study of blood T cell repertoires in COVID-19. The protocol was immunoSEQ multiplex PCR, while the TCRdb copy is restricted to in-frame clones and leaves out a portion. Here the sample spans 200,000 to 300,000 clones, about 85% being singletons. The specimen was peripheral blood. All receptors derive from a man between 18 and 29 years old with active or convalescent COVID-19.

The chain combines TRBV6-6 with TRBJ2-7; 15 bases are a match to TRBD2. Per germline, CDR1 MNHNY and CDR2 SVGAGI (reference sequence). V lost 5 bases and J lost 5; bases outside the gene matches: 10. The CDR3 spans 17 residues. The CDR3 loop is CASSPGLAGGRRHEQYF. CDR3 sequence (DNA): TGTGCCAGCAGTCCGGGACTAGCGGGAGGCCGTCGCCACGAGCAGTACTTC.

This sequence joins TRBV27 and TRBJ2-3; no clear D. This CDR3 has 11 residues. The ends were cut back, 6 bases at V and 6 bases at J, with 7 bases in the middle. Germline V CDR1 and CDR2: MNHEY, SMNVEV (reference sequence). The CDR3 loop is CASSSSDTQYF. The CDR3 DNA reads as TGTGCCAGCAGCTCGTCGGATACGCAGTATTTT.

The rearrangement links TRBV7-3 to TRBJ1-1; TRBD1 agrees at 7 bases. CDR3 size: 14 residues. From germline, CDR1 is SGHTA and CDR2 FQGTGA. The trim removed 2 bases at V and 3 bases at J, leaving 3 bases unmatched. The CDR3 DNA reads as TGTGCCAGCAGCTTATCTACAGGGGACACTGAAGCTTTCTTT. Translating it yields CASSLSTGDTEAFF.

In DNA, the CDR3 is TGCGCCAGCACCTCCCTCGGGTTGGCAGATACGCAGTATTTT. Translated, it gives CASTSLGLADTQYF. The chain links TRBV5-1 to TRBJ2-3; D remains unclear. The V end was cut by 6 bases, the J end by 4 bases, with 15 bases between. Germline CDR1 and CDR2: SGHRS and YFSETQ. CDR3 length: 14 residues.

V and J are TRBV10-1 and TRBJ2-2, with unresolved D. Germline assignment: CDR1 WNHNN and CDR2 SYGVQD (reference sequence). V shed 5 bases and J shed 6 bases, with 7 bases lying between them. The CDR3 is 12 amino acids. This CDR3 is CASSHRAGELFF. In DNA form, the CDR3 reads TGCGCCAGCAGTCACAGAGCCGGGGAGCTGTTTTTT.

The chain has TRBV7-6 and TRBJ2-5, with 11 bases fitting TRBD2. The J segment lost 5 bases and the V segment lost 5 bases, leaving 7 bases of the junction unmatched. Germline CDR1 is SGHVS and CDR2 is FNYEAQ. This CDR3 region has 15 residues. CDR3 nucleotide sequence: TGTGCCAGCAGCCCAGGCCGACTAGCGGGGGAGACCCAGTACTTC. Protein product: CASSPGRLAGETQYF.

The chain links TRBV27 to TRBJ1-2; 7 nucleotides align to TRBD1. The V gene's germline CDR1 is MNHEY and CDR2 SMNVEV (reference sequence). The V gene end was trimmed by 5 bases and the J gene end by 5 bases; junction bases not matched to a gene: 11. The CDR3 covers 15 residues. The DNA of the CDR3 is TGTGCCAGCAGTACCCAACAGGGGATTTTGTATGGCTACACCTTC. This translates into CASSTQQGILYGYTF.

This clone has just one count. The V gene is TRBV6-1, the J gene TRBJ1-5; TRBD1 agrees at 10 bases. CDR1 and CDR2 (germline): MNHNS, SASEGT. Germline trimming cut 6 bases from V and 6 bases from J; bases unmatched to any gene: 5. The length of the CDR3 is 14 residues. Written as DNA, the CDR3 is TGTGCCAGCAGGACAGGGGGCGCGGGTCAGCCCCAGCATTTT. Translated: CASRTGGAGQPQHF.

The chain links TRBV28 to TRBJ2-3; 9 bases fit TRBD1. Germline trimming cut 3 bases from V and 2 bases from J; bases unmatched to any gene: 3. Germline CDR1 reads MDHEN; CDR2 reads SYDVKM. This CDR3 is built from 15 residues. The CDR3 nucleotides are TGTGCCAGCAGTTTGCGGGACAGGGTCACAGATACGCAGTATTTT. Its protein is CASSLRDRVTDTQYF.

CDR3 bases: TGTGCCATCAAAGGACAGGCCATGAACACTGAAGCTTTCTTT. Residues: CAIKGQAMNTEAFF. The chain is built from TRBV10-3 and TRBJ1-1, with 7 bases matching TRBD1. Per the germline V gene, CDR1 is ENHRY and CDR2 is SYGVKD. J was trimmed by 0 bases and V by 7 bases; bases with no gene match: 5. This CDR3 is built from 14 residues.

This clone came up once. The CDR3 DNA sequence: TGTGCCAGTAGTATCACGGGTAAATACGAGCAGTACTTC. The encoded protein is CASSITGKYEQYF. The V call is TRBV19, the J call TRBJ2-7; no clear D. Germline V gives CDR1 LNHDA, CDR2 SQIVND (reference sequence). The V end was cut by 3 bases, the J end by 4 bases, with 10 bases between. This CDR3 contains 13 residues.

This clone was seen just once. The genes are TRBV2 and TRBJ1-4; 7 bases match TRBD1. CDR3 length equals 13 residues. J gave up 8 bases and V 4 bases, and 4 bases lay outside the gene matches. Germline-derived CDR1 and CDR2 are SNHLY and FYNNEI. The CDR3 loop reads CASSAIRGEKLFF. The CDR3 nucleotides read TGTGCCAGCAGTGCTATCAGGGGGGAAAAACTGTTTTTT.

This chain uses TRBV9 with TRBJ2-3; the match to TRBD2 covers 12 bases. Germline V lookup: CDR1 SGDLS, CDR2 YYNGEE. V lost 4 bases to trimming and J lost 3 bases; unmatched junction nucleotides: 15. The CDR3 has 19 residues. CDR3 protein: CASSTRGASGGARTDTQYF. CDR3 sequence (DNA): TGTGCCAGCAGCACAAGGGGAGCTAGCGGGGGGGCTAGGACAGATACGCAGTATTTT.

The genes are TRBV6-2 or TRBV6-3 and TRBJ2-5; 7 nucleotides agree with TRBD2. The V gene's germline CDR1 is MNHEY and CDR2 SVGEGT. There are 16 residues in the CDR3. Losses at the gene ends were 3 bases for V and 3 bases for J; bases not matched to a gene: 10. The CDR3 protein is CASSYFWRREEETQYF. The CDR3 DNA reads as TGTGCCAGCAGTTATTTCTGGAGACGGGAGGAAGAGACCCAGTACTTC.

J is TRBJ1-1 and V is TRBV12-3 or TRBV12-4; unclear D gene. The CDR3 covers 13 residues. The germline V and J ends were trimmed by 5 bases and 3 bases, with 10 bases remaining between them. CDR3 sequence: CASSASVYTEAFF. The CDR3 DNA reads TGTGCCAGCAGTGCTTCGGTGTACACTGAAGCTTTCTTT.

V usage is TRBV28 and J usage is TRBJ2-3; weak D call: TRBD2 (5 bases). The CDR3 is 16 amino acids. Trimming took 4 bases from V and 2 from J, leaving 16 bases between them. CDR1 is MDHEN and CDR2 is SYDVKM in the germline V gene. For the CDR3, the DNA is TGTGCCAGCAGTTCTGAACTAGAGGTAGCCACAGATACGCAGTATTTT. Translated, it gives CASSSELEVATDTQYF.

The V and J genes are TRBV10-3 and TRBJ2-3, with 10 bases aligning to TRBD1. The CDR3 length is 17 residues. Germline values: CDR1 ENHRY, CDR2 SYGVKD. J was trimmed by 4 bases and V by 2 bases; bases with no gene match: 9. CDR3 nucleotide sequence: TGTGCCATCAGTGAGCCGTCGACAGGGGGCGGGGCAGATACGCAGTATTTT. Amino acids: CAISEPSTGGGADTQYF.